The 21 T cell receptor beta chains given below trace back to one sample, sequenced in a study of T cell responses to AZD1222 COVID-19 vaccine. Produced via immunoSEQ multiplex PCR; TCRdb's table is partial and in-frame only. The repertoire holds approximately 110,000 clones, with over 75% as singletons. Sequences were derived from peripheral blood, sampled on day 0 of AZD1222 vaccination. These TCRs come from an adult in good health.

A note on this clone: Other DNA sequences in this specimen translate into the identical CDR3. V gene TRBV18 combines with J gene TRBJ1-2; weak D call: TRBD1 (6 bases). This CDR3 is built from 13 residues. Germline assignment: CDR1 KGHSH and CDR2 LQKENI. V was pared by 3 bases and J by 2 bases, with 7 bases between. CDR3 sequence reads: CASSPTGNYGYTF. The CDR3 DNA reads as TGTGCCAGCTCACCCACAGGGAACTATGGCTACACCTTC.

The chain combines TRBV6-1 with TRBJ1-1, with a possible D match to TRBD1 (6 bases). The CDR3 is 17 amino acids. Trimming stripped 3 bases from V and 3 bases from J, with 20 bases between. Germline assignment: CDR1 MNHNS and CDR2 SASEGT. CDR3 residues: CASSDPRDNNIYTEAFF. Here the CDR3 DNA reads TGTGCCAGCAGTGACCCCCGGGACAATAACATATACACTGAAGCTTTCTTT.

The V gene is TRBV7-2, the J gene TRBJ2-5; maybe TRBD1 (6 bases). The length of the CDR3 is 14 residues. V shed 2 bases and J shed 4 bases, with 11 bases lying between them. Germline CDR1 reads SGHTA; CDR2 reads FQGNSA. CDR3 in amino acids: CASSLQGLGETQYF. The CDR3, as DNA: TGTGCCAGCAGCTTACAGGGGCTGGGAGAGACCCAGTACTTC.

The V gene is TRBV18, the J gene TRBJ1-5, with D perhaps matching TRBD1 (5 bases). The CDR3 covers 16 residues. Germline V gene data show CDR1 as KGHSH and CDR2 as LQKENI. V lost 4 bases to trimming and J lost 6 bases, with 19 bases between them. DNA for the CDR3: TGTGCCAGCTCACAAAACACAGGAGGGCCAGCTCAGCCCCAGCATTTT. It specifies CASSQNTGGPAQPQHF. The full variable domain, with the rest looked up from reference TRBV18 and TRBJ1-5, is NAGVMQNPRHLVRRRGQEARLRCSPMKGHSHVYWYRQLPEEGLKFMVYLQKENIIDESGMPKERFSAEFPKEGPSILRIQQVVRGDSAAYFCASSQNTGGPAQPQHFGDGTRLSIL.

The chain couples TRBV9 to TRBJ1-2; D gene ambiguous. V was pared by 3 bases and J by 5 bases, with 20 bases between. CDR1 is SGDLS and CDR2 is YYNGEE in the germline V gene. This CDR3 is built from 16 residues. CDR3 sequence: CASSAPSFGSHYGYTF. CDR3 DNA: TGTGCCAGCAGCGCACCTAGTTTCGGGAGTCATTATGGCTACACCTTC.

This chain connects TRBV6-5 to TRBJ2-7, with a weak D call TRBD1 (7 bases). Looked up from germline, CDR1 is MNHEY and CDR2 is SVGAGI. Trimming removed 11 bases from V and 6 bases from J, with 20 bases in between. The CDR3 has 13 amino acids. CDR3 sequence: CAGRQGLWGEQYF. As DNA, the CDR3 is TGTGCCGGTCGACAGGGACTTTGGGGCGAGCAGTACTTC.

The gene calls are TRBV11-2 and TRBJ2-7; 9 bases map to TRBD1. V was clipped by 8 bases and J by 2 bases; unmatched bases: 16. From germline, CDR1 is SGHAT and CDR2 FQNNGV. The CDR3 sequence is 17 residues long. The CDR3 reads CASRAEVGTGSTYEQYF. CDR3 nucleotide sequence: TGTGCCAGCCGCGCCGAAGTCGGGACAGGGAGTACCTACGAGCAGTACTTC.

This chain links TRBV5-1 with TRBJ2-5; D is undetermined. The germline V and J ends were trimmed by 0 bases and 2 bases, with 11 bases remaining between them. Per the germline V gene, CDR1 is SGHRS and CDR2 is YFSETQ. This CDR3 region has 15 residues. CDR3 in amino acids: CASSLVSSRQETQYF. CDR3 nucleotides: TGCGCCAGCAGCTTGGTGTCTTCTAGACAAGAGACCCAGTACTTC.

The rearrangement joins TRBV7-9 to TRBJ2-2; D might be TRBD2 (6 bases). This CDR3 region has 18 residues. The V end was cut by 2 bases, the J end by 5 bases, with 21 bases between. Germline CDR1 and CDR2: SEHNR and FQNEAQ (reference sequence). CDR3 protein: CASSLLGEVVTGTGELFF. CDR3 nucleotide sequence: TGTGCCAGCAGCTTACTGGGGGAGGTCGTAACGGGGACCGGGGAGCTGTTTTTT.

The V call is TRBV28, the J call TRBJ1-2, with a tentative D call TRBD1 (6 bases). Trimming pared 6 bases from V and 1 base from J, leaving 6 bases between. This CDR3 has 12 amino acids. Germline CDR1 reads MDHEN; CDR2 reads SYDVKM. The CDR3 nucleotides are TGTGCCAGCAGGGACAGTAACTATGGCTACACCTTC. It specifies CASRDSNYGYTF.

This chain links TRBV15 with TRBJ2-2; D tentatively reads TRBD1 or TRBD2 (5 bases each). This CDR3 comprises 14 residues. Germline V gives CDR1 LNHNV, CDR2 YYDKDF (reference sequence). V lost 3 bases, J lost 3 bases, and 8 bases lay in between. The CDR3 DNA reads as TGTGCCACCAGCAGCGGGACGTACACCGGGGAGCTGTTTTTT. Its protein product is CATSSGTYTGELFF.

The chain combines TRBV5-4 with TRBJ2-3; 7 nucleotides line up with TRBD1. CDR1 and CDR2 from the germline V gene are SGHNT and YYREEE (reference sequence). With V trimmed by 4 bases and J by 5 bases, 10 bases remained unmatched. This CDR3 spans 15 amino acids. CDR3 in amino acids: CASSPKTGIIDTQYF. The CDR3 DNA is TGTGCCAGCAGCCCAAAGACAGGGATAATAGATACGCAGTATTTT. Full variable domain (outside the CDR3, taken from reference TRBV5-4 and TRBJ2-3): ETGVTQSPTHLIKTRGQQVTLRCSSQSGHNTVSWYQQALGQGPQFIFQYYREEENGRGNFPPRFSGLQFPNYSSELNVNALELDDSALYLCASSPKTGIIDTQYFGPGTRLTVL.

This rearrangement joins TRBV10-3 to TRBJ2-3; 8 nucleotides line up with TRBD2. J lost 3 bases, V lost 7 bases, and 6 bases had no gene match. The CDR3 consists of 14 residues. CDR1 and CDR2 (germline): ENHRY, SYGVKD. In nucleotides, the CDR3 is TGTGCCATCACTATTAGCGGGATGACAGATACGCAGTATTTT. This codes for CAITISGMTDTQYF.

This chain links TRBV10-3 with TRBJ1-2; D is uncertain. The V and J ends lost 3 bases and 8 bases respectively, with 13 bases between them. The CDR3 consists of 13 residues. The germline V gene has CDR1 ENHRY and CDR2 SYGVKD. The CDR3, as DNA: TGTGCCATCAGTGACACGAGGGCCGGAGGCTACACCTTC. Translated, it gives CAISDTRAGGYTF.

The V gene is TRBV7-2, the J gene TRBJ2-1; 13 bases match TRBD2. Trimming at V came to 3 bases and at J to 2 bases, leaving 4 bases not matched to a gene. Per the germline V gene, CDR1 is SGHTA and CDR2 is FQGNSA. This CDR3 region has 17 residues. DNA for the CDR3: TGTGCCAGCAGCTTCCTAGGACTAGCGGGGGCCTACAATGAGCAGTTCTTC. The encoded protein is CASSFLGLAGAYNEQFF.

The V gene is TRBV5-4, the J gene TRBJ1-4; tentative D call: TRBD1 (5 bases). The CDR3 sequence is 14 residues long. Germline CDR1 and CDR2: SGHNT and YYREEE (reference sequence). Between the trimmed V and J ends, which lost 2 bases and 2 bases, there was a span of 7 bases. DNA for the CDR3: TGTGCCAGCAGCTTACGGGGCACTAATGAAAAACTGTTTTTT. Amino acids: CASSLRGTNEKLFF.

The chain recombines TRBV27 with TRBJ2-7; 11 bases line up with TRBD2. V was clipped by 6 bases and J by 4 bases; unmatched bases: 8. Germline CDR1 and CDR2: MNHEY and SMNVEV (reference sequence). The CDR3 consists of 15 residues. The CDR3 DNA is TGTGCCAGCAGCCCCTCGACTAGCGGGGTGTACGAGCAGTACTTC. It codes for CASSPSTSGVYEQYF.

This chain uses TRBV19 with TRBJ1-2, with D tentatively TRBD1 (5 bases). Per the germline V gene, CDR1 is LNHDA and CDR2 is SQIVND (reference sequence). CDR3 length: 14 residues. The V end was cut by 2 bases, the J end by 3 bases, with 10 bases between. The CDR3 nucleotides read TGTGCCAGTAGTATATTCGACAGTTACTATGGCTACACCTTC. Its protein product is CASSIFDSYYGYTF.

This clone was seen more than once but under ten times. V and J are TRBV7-2 and TRBJ1-6; D is perhaps TRBD1 (6 bases). V was pared by 1 base and J by 9 bases, with 13 bases between. Germline V gene data show CDR1 as SGHTA and CDR2 as FQGNSA. The CDR3 contains 15 residues. Written as DNA, the CDR3 is TGTGCCAGCAGCTTAGTTTTACAGGGATCTTCACCCCTCCACTTT. Translated, it gives CASSLVLQGSSPLHF.

V is TRBV7-2 and J is TRBJ2-1; D is uncertain. The CDR3 extends over 12 amino acids. Between the trimmed V and J ends, which lost 0 bases and 6 bases, there was a span of 3 bases. In germline, CDR1 is SGHTA, CDR2 FQGNSA. The CDR3 DNA reads TGTGCCAGCAGCTTAGCTATCAATGAGCAGTTCTTC. The encoded protein is CASSLAINEQFF.

The chain has TRBV19 and TRBJ2-3; 10 bases are shared with TRBD2. V shed 2 bases, J shed 5 bases, and the junction held 10 bases outside the gene matches. Looked up from germline, CDR1 is LNHDA and CDR2 is SQIVND (reference sequence). The CDR3 runs to 17 residues. Written as DNA, the CDR3 is TGTGCCAGTAGTATACGTGGCTCTAGCGGGAGTCAAGATACGCAGTATTTT. Protein: CASSIRGSSGSQDTQYF.